The source of this T cell receptor beta chain is a study of metastatic and nonmetastatic thyroid tumors. Treatment of any kind had been given to no patient before thyroid surgery. This clone occurred a few times. Compared with germline, one end of the junction differs, possibly owing to a read error. Germline V gives CDR1 KGHDR, CDR2 SFDVKD. The CDR3 extends over 12 amino acids. TCRdb reanalyzed the PCR reads with MiXCR. The sample gives some 26,000 clones, about 3.9% of which show up once; about 3.3% is in the top ten. Sequenced input: blood. This receptor was identified in a male donor with papillary thyroid cancer or a benign thyroid nodule (not recorded which). Some clones in this sample may be carry-over from other donors' samples. The V call is TRBV24-1, the J call TRBJ1-5, with D unclear. The DNA for the CDR3 is TGTGCCACCAGTGATTTTAATGAGCCACAGCATTTT. Protein product: CATSDFNEPQHF.